The 32 T cell receptor beta chains below come from one sample, sequenced in a study of blood T cell repertoires in COVID-19. Libraries were prepared by immunoSEQ multiplex PCR; TCRdb keeps only in-frame clonotypes and omits some of them. The repertoire consists of approximately 69,000 clones, with around 80% occurring once and the leading ten covering roughly 15%. Sequencing was performed on peripheral blood. These receptors were taken from a woman aged 80 or over with acute or convalescent COVID-19.

To note about this clone: One junction end disagrees with the germline gene, perhaps due to a read error. The chain is built from TRBV3-1 (or the pseudogene TRBV3-2) and TRBJ2-1; TRBD1 agrees at 8 bases. Germline loops: CDR1 LGHDT, CDR2 YNNKEL (reference sequence). The CDR3 runs 11 residues. The CDR3 region has the DNA TGTGCCAGCAGCCAAGAAGACAGGGGTGTCTTC. Its translation is CASSQEDRGVF.

The rearrangement joins TRBV7-9 to TRBJ1-1; D uncertain. This CDR3 comprises 13 residues. Germline V gives CDR1 SEHNR, CDR2 FQNEAQ (reference sequence). The germline V and J ends were trimmed by 5 bases and 1 base, with 8 bases remaining between them. The CDR3 coding sequence is TGTGCCAGCAGCCTATCCAAGAACACTGAAGCTTTCTTT. It yields the protein CASSLSKNTEAFF.

The V call is TRBV9, the J call TRBJ2-1, with 10 bases that match TRBD1. V shed 2 bases and J 9 bases; nucleotides not matched to a gene: 5. The V gene's germline CDR1 is SGDLS and CDR2 YYNGEE. The CDR3 loop spans 14 amino acids. The CDR3, as DNA: TGTGCCAGCAGCGTGAGACAGGGGGCGGGTGAGCAGTTCTTC. This gives the protein CASSVRQGAGEQFF. Filled out from reference TRBV9 and TRBJ2-1, the complete variable domain reads DSGVTQTPKHLITATGQRVTLRCSPRSGDLSVYWYQQSLDQGLQFLIQYYNGEERAKGNILERFSAQQFPDLHSELNLSSLELGDSALYFCASSVRQGAGEQFFGPGTRLTVL.

V is TRBV6-5 and J is TRBJ2-1; 7 positions agree with TRBD1. The CDR3 extends over 14 amino acids. CDR1 MNHEY and CDR2 SVGAGI come from the germline V gene. Trimming took 4 bases from V and 3 from J; bases not matched to a gene: 3. This CDR3 is CASSSGQHYNEQFF. The CDR3 DNA is TGTGCCAGCAGTTCGGGACAGCACTACAATGAGCAGTTCTTC.

The CDR3 here is CASSQWGRAPNQPQHF. CDR3 nucleotides: TGTGCCAGTAGTCAATGGGGCAGGGCCCCCAATCAGCCCCAGCATTTT. J is TRBJ1-5 and V is TRBV19, with D maybe TRBD1 (5 bases). CDR3 length: 16 amino acids. The V end was cut by 5 bases, the J end by 3 bases, with 17 bases between. Germline V gives CDR1 LNHDA, CDR2 SQIVND (reference sequence).

This chain joins TRBV5-1 and TRBJ2-3; 7 positions agree with TRBD1. CDR1 and CDR2 from the germline V gene are SGHRS and YFSETQ. CDR3 size: 15 residues. With 0 bases clipped from V and 4 bases from J, the junction kept 5 bases outside the gene matches. CDR3 amino acids: CASSLVTGVADTQYF. The CDR3 DNA is TGCGCCAGCAGCTTGGTAACAGGGGTCGCAGATACGCAGTATTTT. The full variable domain, in which reference TRBV5-1 and TRBJ2-3 provide the parts outside the CDR3, is KAGVTQTPRYLIKTRGQQVTLSCSPISGHRSVSWYQQTPGQGLQFLFEYFSETQRNKGNFPGRFSGRQFSNSRSEMNVSTLELGDSALYLCASSLVTGVADTQYFGPGTRLTVL.

V and J are TRBV29-1 and TRBJ1-1, with D unclear. Per the germline V gene, CDR1 is SQVTM and CDR2 is ANQGSEA. The V end was cut by 7 bases, the J end by 4 bases, with 7 bases between. The CDR3 length is 10 residues. CDR3 sequence: CSGVRTEAFF. The CDR3 DNA sequence: TGCAGCGGCGTTCGCACTGAAGCTTTCTTT. The whole variable domain, remainder taken from reference TRBV29-1 and TRBJ1-1, is SAVISQKPSRDICQRGTSLTIQCQVDSQVTMMFWYRQQPGQSLTLIATANQGSEATYESGFVIDKFPISRPNLTFSTLTVSNMSPEDSSIYLCSGVRTEAFFGQGTRLTVV.

This rearrangement joins TRBV5-5 to TRBJ1-1, with a possible D match to TRBD1 (5 bases). CDR1 and CDR2 (germline): SGHKS, YYEKEE (reference sequence). V was clipped by 4 bases and J by 7 bases, with 14 bases between them. The CDR3 contains 13 residues. In DNA, the CDR3 is TGTGCCAGCAGCCCACTAACAGGTCTTGAAGCTTTCTTT. Its translation: CASSPLTGLEAFF.

V is TRBV2 and J is TRBJ2-2, with D perhaps matching TRBD2 (5 bases). The length of the CDR3 is 17 residues. Germline V CDR1 and CDR2: SNHLY, FYNNEI. The germline V and J ends were trimmed by 2 bases and 0 bases, with 13 bases remaining between them. The CDR3 region is CASSEIWLATNTGELFF. CDR3 sequence (DNA): TGTGCCAGCAGTGAAATTTGGTTAGCGACGAACACCGGGGAGCTGTTTTTT.

The rearrangement uses TRBV30 and TRBJ1-2; a possible D gene is TRBD1 (6 bases). This CDR3 has 12 residues. V shed 2 bases and J shed 6 bases, with 10 bases lying between them. Germline CDR1 reads GTSNPN; CDR2 reads SVGIG (reference sequence). CDR3 coding DNA: TGTGCCTGGAGTCCTGAGGGGGATGGCTACACCTTC. Protein: CAWSPEGDGYTF.

The rearrangement joins TRBV10-3 to TRBJ2-1; D might be TRBD2 (7 bases). Germline V CDR1 and CDR2: ENHRY, SYGVKD. CDR3 length equals 14 residues. V shed 10 bases and J shed 5 bases, with 18 bases lying between them. This CDR3 is CATRGLSQDNEQFF. CDR3 bases: TGTGCCACCAGGGGACTATCCCAAGACAATGAGCAGTTCTTC.

This clone occurred once. The chain employs TRBV12-5 and TRBJ2-2; possible D gene TRBD2, 5 bases. Deletions cut 6 bases from V and 7 bases from J, with 12 bases between. The CDR3 is made up of 13 amino acids. Per germline, CDR1 LGHNT and CDR2 FRNRAP. CDR3 nucleotide sequence: TGTGCTAGTGGCACCGAGGGTGGCGGGGAGCTGTTTTTT. As protein: CASGTEGGGELFF. Full variable domain (missing parts from reference TRBV12-5 and TRBJ2-2): DARVTQTPRHKVTEMGQEVTMRCQPILGHNTVFWYRQTMMQGLELLAYFRNRAPLDDSGMPKDRFSAEMPDATLATLKIQPSEPRDSAVYFCASGTEGGGELFFGEGSRLTVL.

This rearrangement joins TRBV24-1 to TRBJ2-2; TRBD2 aligns across 7 bases. The CDR3 sequence is 14 residues long. V was clipped by 10 bases and J by 0 bases; unmatched bases: 4. Germline V gene lookup returns CDR1 KGHDR and CDR2 SFDVKD. CDR3 DNA sequence: TGTGCCACGGCCCGGGAGGCGAACACCGGGGAGCTGTTTTTT. Translating it yields CATAREANTGELFF.

The chain links TRBV29-1 to TRBJ2-7; D is perhaps TRBD1 (6 bases). Germline assignment: CDR1 SQVTM and CDR2 ANQGSEA. There are 11 residues in the CDR3. V was trimmed by 4 bases and J by 3 bases, leaving 7 bases between them. This chain's CDR3 is CSVADSYEQYF. CDR3 in DNA: TGCAGCGTTGCGGACAGCTACGAGCAGTACTTC.

This sequence joins TRBV2 and TRBJ2-5; TRBD2 agrees at 10 bases. Germline V gene lookup returns CDR1 SNHLY and CDR2 FYNNEI. The CDR3 is 15 amino acids. The V and J ends lost 4 bases and 5 bases, in that order; junction bases with no gene match: 7. CDR3 nucleotide sequence: TGTGCCAGCAGTGGGGAACCGGGACTAGCGGAGACCCAGTACTTC. This gives the protein CASSGEPGLAETQYF.

The chain uses TRBV2 and TRBJ2-3, with a tentative D call TRBD2 (5 bases). The germline gives CDR1 SNHLY, CDR2 FYNNEI. CDR3 length: 15 amino acids. With 2 bases removed from V and 2 bases from J, the gap between germline ends came to 11 bases. The CDR3 protein is CASSESPGNTDTQYF. The DNA of the CDR3 is TGTGCCAGCAGTGAATCTCCCGGGAACACAGATACGCAGTATTTT.

The V and J genes are TRBV12-5 and TRBJ2-7; the D gene is possibly TRBD1 (6 bases). V was clipped by 3 bases and J by 3 bases, with 9 bases between them. Per germline, CDR1 LGHNT and CDR2 FRNRAP. The CDR3 has 13 residues. CDR3 DNA sequence: TGTGCTAGTGGTTTCGGGACACTCTACGAGCAGTACTTC. This codes for CASGFGTLYEQYF.

The V gene is TRBV6-5, the J gene TRBJ1-2; D not certain. This CDR3 has 14 amino acids. Trimming removed 0 bases at V and 4 bases at J, with 9 bases between. Looked up from germline, CDR1 is MNHEY and CDR2 is SVGAGI. CDR3 residues: CASSYSSGSYGYTF. The CDR3 DNA reads as TGTGCCAGCAGTTACTCGTCGGGGAGCTATGGCTACACCTTC.

This clone was seen just once. The chain employs TRBV6-5 and TRBJ2-1; D possibly corresponds to TRBD1 (8 bases). V lost 6 bases and J 4 bases, leaving 16 bases between the germline ends. There are 15 residues in the CDR3. Germline V gene lookup returns CDR1 MNHEY and CDR2 SVGAGI. CDR3 in amino acids: CASSTGGGVYNEQFF. CDR3 coding DNA: TGTGCCAGCAGCACAGGGGGAGGGGTATACAATGAGCAGTTCTTC.

Notes on this clone: The sample has other DNA sequences that encode this CDR3 too. The CDR3 nucleotides are TGCGCCAGCAGCACCAGGTTTAGCACAGATACGCAGTATTTT. This sequence encodes CASSTRFSTDTQYF. The rearrangement joins TRBV5-1 to TRBJ2-3; D is ambiguous. There are 14 residues in the CDR3. V was trimmed by 4 bases and J by 0 bases, leaving 9 bases between them. Per germline, CDR1 SGHRS and CDR2 YFSETQ.

The V and J genes are TRBV27 and TRBJ2-1; D possibly corresponds to TRBD2 (6 bases). From germline, CDR1 is MNHEY and CDR2 SMNVEV (reference sequence). The CDR3 consists of 14 residues. V was pared by 6 bases and J by 4 bases, with 13 bases between. This CDR3 is CASSYSGTYNEQFF. The DNA of the CDR3 is TGTGCCAGCAGCTATTCCGGGACTTACAATGAGCAGTTCTTC.

This clone was recorded a few times. J is TRBJ1-1 and V is TRBV7-9; TRBD1 matches at 7 bases. The V segment lost 1 base and the J segment 4 bases; nucleotides outside the gene matches: 3. This CDR3 is 14 amino acids long. Germline values: CDR1 SEHNR, CDR2 FQNEAQ (reference sequence). This CDR3 is CASSLVQGGTEAFF. The CDR3 nucleotides read TGTGCCAGCAGCTTAGTTCAGGGGGGCACTGAAGCTTTCTTT.

The chain recombines TRBV24-1 with TRBJ2-2, with D perhaps TRBD1 (6 bases). CDR1 and CDR2 (germline): KGHDR, SFDVKD. Trimming shortened V by 5 bases and J by 7 bases, and 10 bases separated the two germline ends. The length of the CDR3 is 13 residues. The CDR3 here is CATSGGLDGELFF. In nucleotides, the CDR3 is TGTGCCACCAGTGGGGGGCTGGACGGGGAGCTGTTTTTT.

This clone was recorded only once. The rearrangement uses TRBV7-9 and TRBJ2-1, with 9 bases aligning to TRBD2. CDR3 length: 18 residues. Germline V lookup: CDR1 SEHNR, CDR2 FQNEAQ (reference sequence). V lost 9 bases and J lost 8; bases outside the gene matches: 23. CDR3 DNA sequence: TGTGCCAGTTCCCTTAAGAGTCGGCTAGCGGGGAGGGGGGATGAGCAGTTCTTC. Translation: CASSLKSRLAGRGDEQFF.

This clone was counted at least ten times. This chain connects TRBV6-5 to TRBJ2-7; D perhaps matches TRBD1 (6 bases). Germline lookup yields CDR1 MNHEY and CDR2 SVGAGI. V lost 10 bases, J lost 1 base, and 14 bases lay in between. This CDR3 has 13 amino acids. The CDR3 is CANGQWGSYEQYF. The CDR3, as DNA: TGTGCCAATGGACAGTGGGGTTCCTACGAGCAGTACTTC.

The chain employs TRBV7-8 and TRBJ2-3, with D possibly being TRBD2 (5 bases). Germline V lookup: CDR1 SGHVS, CDR2 FQNEAQ. The V gene lost 3 bases and the J gene lost 5 bases, with 9 bases spanning the gap. This CDR3 has 13 amino acids. This CDR3 is CASSLDSGDTQYF. The CDR3 nucleotides are TGTGCCAGCAGCTTGGACTCCGGAGATACGCAGTATTTT.

The chain joins TRBV13 to TRBJ2-7, with 14 bases that match TRBD2. The J segment lost 4 bases and the V segment lost 4 bases, leaving 3 bases of the junction unmatched. Germline assignment: CDR1 PRHDT and CDR2 FYEKMQ (reference sequence). CDR3 size: 15 residues. In nucleotides, the CDR3 is TGTGCCAGCAGCTCGGGACTAGCGGGAGTATACGAGCAGTACTTC. Translated: CASSSGLAGVYEQYF.

This clone was recorded only once. The gene calls are TRBV19 and TRBJ2-2, with 10 bases fitting TRBD2. The V gene end was trimmed by 4 bases and the J gene end by 5 bases; junction bases not matched to a gene: 10. The germline V gene encodes CDR1 LNHDA and CDR2 SQIVND (reference sequence). The CDR3 is 17 amino acids. CDR3 sequence: CASSRVAGGSVTGELFF. CDR3 nucleotides: TGTGCCAGTAGTAGAGTAGCGGGAGGATCGGTGACCGGGGAGCTGTTTTTT.

The rearrangement links TRBV9 to TRBJ2-3; D remains unclear. The CDR3 length is 12 residues. CDR1 is SGDLS, CDR2 YYNGEE, per germline. V was trimmed by 0 bases and J by 4 bases, leaving 3 bases between them. Here the CDR3 reads CASSVDSDTQYF. CDR3 nucleotides: TGTGCCAGCAGCGTAGACTCAGATACGCAGTATTTT.

This chain uses TRBV5-5 with TRBJ1-1, with TRBD1 matching 8 bases. This CDR3 is built from 13 residues. From germline, CDR1 is SGHKS and CDR2 YYEKEE (reference sequence). V lost 5 bases and J lost 6; bases outside the gene matches: 6. CDR3 sequence reads: CASRRQGSAEAFF. CDR3 bases: TGTGCCAGCAGACGACAGGGGAGTGCTGAAGCTTTCTTT.

In DNA, the CDR3 is TGTGCCACGCGGACTAGCGGGACGGGTAATGAGCAGTTCTTC. Amino acid sequence: CATRTSGTGNEQFF. The chain combines TRBV10-3 with TRBJ2-1; 12 nucleotides line up with TRBD2. The CDR3 covers 14 residues. CDR1 ENHRY and CDR2 SYGVKD come from the germline V gene. V shed 10 bases, J shed 7 bases, and the junction held 8 bases outside the gene matches.

The chain uses TRBV6-1 and TRBJ1-2; 9 positions agree with TRBD1. CDR1 and CDR2 (germline): MNHNS, SASEGT. The trim removed 0 bases at V and 8 bases at J, leaving 4 bases unmatched. This CDR3 is built from 14 residues. CDR3 sequence: CASSEAPGQGGYTF. DNA for the CDR3: TGTGCCAGCAGTGAAGCCCCGGGACAGGGAGGCTACACCTTC.